Shown below are 21 T cell receptor beta chains from a single sample sequenced in a study of CXCR3-negative and CXCR3-positive naive CD8 T cells. Libraries were UMI-labeled 5' RACE TRB cDNA. For each CDR3 protein, TCRdb gives one entry from its re-call of the 5' RACE reads, without DNA. The table lists under 65,000 distinct CDR3 sequences, with 20% to 30% in the top ten. The specimen was memory CD8+ T cells from blood. These receptors all stem from a human donor in good health. Some clones in this sample may be carry-over from other donors' samples.

The chain has TRBV19 and TRBJ2-7. The CDR3 has 13 residues. Germline V lookup: CDR1 LNHDA, CDR2 SQIVND (reference sequence). This chain's CDR3 is CASSDSWSYEQYF.

The chain employs TRBV2 and TRBJ1-4; absent DNA, TCRdb's TRBD1 call cannot be checked. Germline V gene data show CDR1 as SNHLY and CDR2 as FYNNEI. This CDR3 is 15 amino acids long. This CDR3 is CASEKPAGWQEKLFF. Supplemented by reference TRBV2 and TRBJ1-4, the full variable domain reads EPEVTQTPSHQVTQMGQEVILRCVPISNHLYFYWYRQILGQKVEFLVSFYNNEISEKSEIFDDQFSVERPDGSNFTLKIRSTKLEDSAMYFCASEKPAGWQEKLFFGSGTQLSVL.

The chain carries TRBV29-1 and TRBJ2-2; absent DNA, TCRdb's TRBD2 call cannot be checked. Germline-derived CDR1 and CDR2 are SQVTM and ANQGSEA. The CDR3 contains 12 residues. CDR3 protein: CSVDGEDGELFF.

The V and J genes are TRBV7-9 and TRBJ1-1. This CDR3 has 15 amino acids. CDR1 is SEHNR, CDR2 FQNEAQ, per germline (reference sequence). The CDR3 protein is CASSSMGKQNTEAFF.

V usage is TRBV5-6 and J usage is TRBJ1-3; TCRdb's D gene call, TRBD1, goes unchecked for lack of DNA. CDR3 length equals 17 residues. In germline, CDR1 is SGHDT, CDR2 YYEEEE. The CDR3 loop is CASSFPDRGLTGNTIYF. Full variable domain (outside the CDR3, taken from reference TRBV5-6 and TRBJ1-3): DAGVTQSPTHLIKTRGQQVTLRCSPKSGHDTVSWYQQALGQGPQFIFQYYEEEERQRGNFPDRFSGHQFPNYSSELNVNALLLGDSALYLCASSFPDRGLTGNTIYFGEGSWLTVV.

The chain joins TRBV29-1 to TRBJ2-7; the D call from TCRdb, TRBD1, cannot be confirmed without DNA. The CDR3 spans 15 residues. Looked up from germline, CDR1 is SQVTM and CDR2 is ANQGSEA. The CDR3 is CSVEAHPWATYEQYF.

The chain uses TRBV7-9 and TRBJ2-6. Germline V gives CDR1 SEHNR, CDR2 FQNEAQ (reference sequence). The CDR3 has 14 amino acids. CDR3 region: CASSLSTGANVLTF.

This chain links TRBV12-3 or TRBV12-4 with TRBJ2-1; TCRdb picks TRBD1, but there is no DNA to check that call. This CDR3 comprises 14 residues. The chain's CDR3 is CASSRTGSGDEQFF.

The rearrangement joins TRBV7-2 to TRBJ2-7; the TCRdb call, TRBD1, lacks DNA for checking. The CDR3 is 13 residues long. Per the germline V gene, CDR1 is SGHTA and CDR2 is FQGNSA. CDR3 sequence reads: CASAPPGNYEQYF.

This sequence joins TRBV15 and TRBJ2-3; TCRdb calls TRBD2, which cannot be checked without DNA. The CDR3 loop spans 15 amino acids. The germline CDR1 and CDR2 sequences are LNHNV and YYDKDF (reference sequence). CDR3 protein: CATSTTRASTDTQYF.

The chain combines TRBV27 with TRBJ1-1; TCRdb proposes TRBD1, but this gene call is untestable without DNA. CDR1 and CDR2 from the germline V gene are MNHEY and SMNVEV (reference sequence). This CDR3 has 13 amino acids. Here the CDR3 reads CASTQGAGTEAFF.

The chain employs TRBV28 and TRBJ2-3; TCRdb picks TRBD2, but there is no DNA to check that call. Germline V gene data show CDR1 as MDHEN and CDR2 as SYDVKM. The CDR3 sequence is 13 residues long. The CDR3 spells CASSPRPTDTQYF.

CDR3: CSVEGGDTDTQYF. J is TRBJ2-3 and V is TRBV29-1. The CDR3 is made up of 13 amino acids. Germline V lookup: CDR1 SQVTM, CDR2 ANQGSEA.

V is TRBV4-2 and J is TRBJ1-1; the D call of TRBD1 rests on TCRdb alone, since no DNA is present to check it. Germline assignment: CDR1 LGHNA and CDR2 YNFKEQ. The CDR3 totals 14 residues. The CDR3 here is CASSSPGQNTEAFF.

This chain connects TRBV7-9 to TRBJ1-1. The CDR3 contains 17 residues. Germline loops: CDR1 SEHNR, CDR2 FQNEAQ (reference sequence). Here the CDR3 reads CASSDDPIKSMNTEAFF.

The V gene is TRBV7-6, the J gene TRBJ1-3; TCRdb's assignment of TRBD1 cannot be checked, as there is no DNA. Germline CDR1 and CDR2: SGHVS and FNYEAQ. CDR3 length: 15 residues. CDR3 sequence reads: CASSLDWGTGNTIYF.

The rearrangement uses TRBV7-2 and TRBJ1-6; TCRdb designates TRBD1, a call that cannot be tested without DNA. The CDR3 has 16 residues. The germline V gene encodes CDR1 SGHTA and CDR2 FQGNSA. This CDR3 reads CASSLRDRLYNSPLHF.

This chain joins TRBV28 and TRBJ1-5; TCRdb reports TRBD1, a call that lacks DNA to check it against. Germline CDR1 MDHEN, CDR2 SYDVKM. This CDR3 has 18 amino acids. CDR3 sequence reads: CASSQSSNTGSGNQPQHF.

The chain couples TRBV12-3 or TRBV12-4 to TRBJ2-1. This CDR3 has 14 amino acids. This CDR3 reads CASSSPHTNNEQFF.

The chain is built from TRBV20-1 and TRBJ2-7; TCRdb selects TRBD2, and the lack of DNA leaves this call unchecked. Germline CDR1 and CDR2: DFQATT and SNEGSKA (reference sequence). The CDR3 runs to 17 residues. The CDR3 here is CSASPLRSGSDGDEQYF.

The chain recombines TRBV5-1 with TRBJ1-1; TCRdb's D gene call, TRBD1, goes unchecked for lack of DNA. CDR1 is SGHRS, CDR2 YFSETQ, per germline. The CDR3 runs to 13 residues. This CDR3 reads CASSSEGYTEAFF.